The clone carrying this T cell receptor (beta chain) was counted a few times. Its specificity is not known. This specimen comes from a study of CD8 T cells in ankylosing spondylitis. Study results and caveats: Significant enrichment of disease-linked clones was reported in matched ankylosing spondylitis synovial fluid. Ankylosing spondylitis blood appeared to be characterized by a TCR beta motif of eight or nine highly homologous variants.

With molecular barcodes, quantitative 5'-RACE was used to make the TCR beta libraries. TCRdb redid the calling of the 5' RACE reads with MiXCR, one entry per CDR3 protein. The data show 390,000 or so distinct CDR3 sequences, 20% to 25% seen once. Per germline, CDR1 SGHTA and CDR2 FQGNSA. CDR3 length: 16 amino acids. V trimming: 3 bases; J trimming: 4 bases; junction bases outside the gene matches: 6. Sequencing was performed on blood, either unsorted or a sorted T cell fraction (not recorded which). The sequence was obtained from a male donor with ankylosing spondylitis. The chain has TRBV7-2 and TRBJ2-2; 9 bases are a match to TRBD2. In nucleotides, the CDR3 is TGTGCCAGCAGCTTGGCCAGCGGGAGGCCCACCGGGGAGCTGTTTTTT. It codes for CASSLASGRPTGELFF.